Shown below are 27 T cell receptor beta chains from a single sample sequenced in a study of beta chain features in type 1 diabetes. These receptors' targets are unknown. General study findings and limits: Type 1 diabetes patients had moderately but significantly shorter TCRB CDR3s in all four CD4+ subsets.

Expressed TCRB transcripts were sequenced, since all the RNA that had been isolated was reverse transcribed. Profiled with immunoSEQ multiplex PCR; TCRdb holds only in-frame clones, not every one. The sample carries a few hundred thousand clones, less than 15% recorded once. The specimen was naive CD4+ T cells from blood. All receptors come from a woman between 18 and 29 years old with type 1 diabetes.

This clone was detected only a few times. This chain joins TRBV7-8 and TRBJ2-3; D gene unclear. Trimming shortened V by 2 bases and J by 8 bases, and 11 bases separated the two germline ends. This CDR3 has 13 amino acids. In germline, CDR1 is SGHVS, CDR2 FQNEAQ. The CDR3 sequence: CASSLSPGATQYF. CDR3 in DNA: TGTGCCAGCAGCTTATCGCCCGGAGCTACGCAGTATTTT.

This chain connects TRBV5-1 to TRBJ1-2; 8 bases map to TRBD1. The CDR3 spans 14 residues. Germline V gene data show CDR1 as SGHRS and CDR2 as YFSETQ. The V segment lost 5 bases and the J segment 7 bases; nucleotides outside the gene matches: 10. This CDR3 reads CASSLTGDSSGYTF. DNA for the CDR3: TGCGCCAGCAGTTTGACAGGGGATTCATCTGGCTACACCTTC. Using reference TRBV5-1 and TRBJ1-2 for the parts outside the CDR3, the full variable domain is KAGVTQTPRYLIKTRGQQVTLSCSPISGHRSVSWYQQTPGQGLQFLFEYFSETQRNKGNFPGRFSGRQFSNSRSEMNVSTLELGDSALYLCASSLTGDSSGYTFGSGTRLTVV.

This clone was detected a few times. The sample holds other DNA sequences that translate to the same CDR3. The DNA of the CDR3 is TGTGCCAGCAGTTCCGACAGGGGCAATCAGCCCCAGCATTTT. As protein: CASSSDRGNQPQHF. The rearrangement uses TRBV2 and TRBJ1-5; 7 bases map to TRBD1. The CDR3 sequence is 14 residues long. The germline V gene encodes CDR1 SNHLY and CDR2 FYNNEI. V lost 5 bases to trimming and J lost 2 bases; unmatched junction nucleotides: 3.

This clone has a handful of counts. The chain's CDR3 is CASSPHRTGSSYEQYV. CDR3 nucleotides: TGTGCCAGCAGCCCCCACCGGACAGGTAGCTCCTACGAGCAGTACGTC. The chain uses TRBV11-3 and TRBJ2-7, with 7 nucleotides matching TRBD1. V gave up 5 bases and J gave up 0 bases; unmatched junction bases: 10. The CDR3 has 16 residues. Germline CDR1 and CDR2: SGHNT and YENEEA.

The rearrangement links TRBV28 to TRBJ2-5, with D maybe TRBD1 (6 bases). Germline values: CDR1 MDHEN, CDR2 SYDVKM. The CDR3 spans 13 residues. V was trimmed by 10 bases and J by 5 bases, leaving 17 bases between them. CDR3 DNA: TGTGCCACCAACAGGGCCACCAGGGAGACCCAGTACTTC. This sequence encodes CATNRATRETQYF. Supplemented by reference TRBV28 and TRBJ2-5, the full variable domain reads DVKVTQSSRYLVKRTGEKVFLECVQDMDHENMFWYRQDPGLGLRLIYFSYDVKMKEKGDIPEGYSVSREKKERFSLILESASTNQTSMYLCATNRATRETQYFGPGTRLLVL.

The rearrangement links TRBV7-9 to TRBJ1-4; weak D call: TRBD1 (5 bases). The CDR3 contains 14 residues. Trimming shortened V by 4 bases and J by 10 bases, and 16 bases separated the two germline ends. The germline V gene encodes CDR1 SEHNR and CDR2 FQNEAQ (reference sequence). The CDR3 nucleotides are TGTGCCAGCAGCTCTCCAGCAGTCGGGGGAAAACTGTTTTTT. It yields the protein CASSSPAVGGKLFF.

The chain uses TRBV5-4 and TRBJ1-2, with D unclear. With 0 bases removed from V and 4 bases from J, the gap between germline ends came to 13 bases. Germline loops: CDR1 SGHNT, CDR2 YYREEE (reference sequence). The CDR3 runs 15 residues. CDR3 amino acids: CASSLGHTASYGYTF. For the CDR3, the DNA is TGTGCCAGCAGCTTGGGACACACAGCAAGCTATGGCTACACCTTC.

V and J are TRBV25-1 and TRBJ2-1, with 11 bases identical to TRBD2. This CDR3 spans 15 amino acids. Germline V gives CDR1 MGHDK, CDR2 SYGVNS. The ends lost 3 bases at V and 8 bases at J; junction bases unmatched: 6. CDR3 sequence: CASSDASGRPYEQFF. The CDR3 nucleotides are TGTGCCAGCAGTGACGCTAGCGGGAGGCCTTATGAGCAGTTCTTC.

The V call is TRBV7-2, the J call TRBJ2-3; D is ambiguous. Germline CDR1 SGHTA, CDR2 FQGNSA. V was trimmed by 5 bases and J by 0 bases, leaving 12 bases between them. This CDR3 has 15 amino acids. The CDR3 reads CASSPNLFSTDTQYF. For the CDR3, the DNA is TGTGCCAGCAGCCCGAACCTATTTAGCACAGATACGCAGTATTTT.

The chain combines TRBV11-2 with TRBJ2-5; a possible D gene is TRBD2 (6 bases). Trimming pared 2 bases from V and 7 bases from J, leaving 11 bases between. Germline lookup yields CDR1 SGHAT and CDR2 FQNNGV. CDR3 length equals 13 residues. The CDR3 sequence is CASSLRLEGTQYF. The DNA for the CDR3 is TGTGCCAGCAGCTTAAGGCTGGAGGGGACCCAGTACTTC.

The chain carries TRBV18 and TRBJ2-1, with 11 bases lining up with TRBD1. The V gene end was trimmed by 4 bases and the J gene end by 3 bases; junction bases not matched to a gene: 2. Germline V gives CDR1 KGHSH, CDR2 LQKENI. The CDR3 is 15 amino acids. CDR3 nucleotide sequence: TGTGCCAGCTCACTGGGGACAGGGGGCTACAATGAGCAGTTCTTC. Its translation is CASSLGTGGYNEQFF.

This clone appeared a few times. V and J are TRBV2 and TRBJ2-7; D not resolved. Germline loops: CDR1 SNHLY, CDR2 FYNNEI. The CDR3 is 15 amino acids. V gave up 7 bases and J gave up 1 base, with 17 bases separating them. The DNA for the CDR3 is TGTGCCAGCACCGAGTCGGCGGCCTCATCCTACGAGCAGTACTTC. This sequence encodes CASTESAASSYEQYF.

This clone occurred a few times. The V call is TRBV6-5, the J call TRBJ1-2; tentative D call: TRBD1 (6 bases). CDR1 MNHEY and CDR2 SVGAGI come from the germline V gene. The CDR3 covers 13 residues. V was trimmed by 2 bases and J by 4 bases, leaving 8 bases between them. For the CDR3, the DNA is TGTGCCAGCAGTTACGGGGGGGCCTATGGCTACACCTTC. Translating gives CASSYGGAYGYTF.

The chain carries TRBV18 and TRBJ1-5; D might be TRBD1 (5 bases). The V gene lost 6 bases and the J gene lost 4 bases, with 16 bases spanning the gap. The CDR3 runs 15 residues. Germline CDR1 and CDR2: KGHSH and LQKENI. CDR3 bases: TGTGCCAGCTCGATCTCCGGGACTATTAATCAGCCCCAGCATTTT. It yields the protein CASSISGTINQPQHF.

This clone was observed a few times. V and J are TRBV9 and TRBJ2-1; 9 positions agree with TRBD2. Germline CDR1 SGDLS, CDR2 YYNGEE. This CDR3 contains 14 residues. V trimming: 4 bases; J trimming: 10 bases; junction bases outside the gene matches: 9. The CDR3 is CASSYIAGAGEQFF. CDR3 bases: TGTGCCAGCAGCTACATAGCGGGAGCGGGCGAGCAGTTCTTC.

This clone was found a few times. The chain employs TRBV7-2 and TRBJ1-1, with a weak D call TRBD1 (6 bases). With 2 bases removed from V and 0 bases from J, the gap between germline ends came to 10 bases. Germline V gene data show CDR1 as SGHTA and CDR2 as FQGNSA. The CDR3 covers 15 residues. As DNA, the CDR3 is TGTGCCAGCAGCTTATCAGGGGCGGTGAACACTGAAGCTTTCTTT. This translates into CASSLSGAVNTEAFF. The complete variable domain, with remaining parts taken from reference TRBV7-2 and TRBJ1-1, reads GAGVSQSPSNKVTEKGKDVELRCDPISGHTALYWYRQSLGQGLEFLIYFQGNSAPDKSGLPSDRFSAERTGGSVSTLTIQRTQQEDSAVYLCASSLSGAVNTEAFFGQGTRLTVV.

This clone was seen more than once but under ten times. This chain joins TRBV5-1 and TRBJ2-5; 13 bases are a match to TRBD2. V was pared by 1 base and J by 5 bases, with 8 bases of the junction left unmatched. The CDR3 runs 17 residues. In germline, CDR1 is SGHRS, CDR2 YFSETQ. As DNA, the CDR3 is TGCGCCAGCAGCTTGAGGGTCCGACTAGCGGGAGGCGAGACCCAGTACTTC. It specifies CASSLRVRLAGGETQYF.

This clone has only a few counts. The J gene is TRBJ2-7, the V gene TRBV6-6; perhaps TRBD2 as D (7 bases). V shed 2 bases and J shed 5 bases, with 16 bases lying between them. The germline gives CDR1 MNHNY, CDR2 SVGAGI (reference sequence). The CDR3 runs 15 residues. CDR3 nucleotide sequence: TGTGCCAGCAGTTACCGCCGGGGGGCAGGCCACGAGCAGTACGTC. Amino acid sequence: CASSYRRGAGHEQYV.

This chain uses TRBV11-2 with TRBJ2-7, with 11 bases fitting TRBD2. The CDR3 is made up of 15 amino acids. V was clipped by 5 bases and J by 4 bases; unmatched bases: 7. CDR1 and CDR2 from the germline V gene are SGHAT and FQNNGV. CDR3 sequence (DNA): TGTGCCAGCAGCGCATTAGCGGGAGGGCCTTACGAGCAGTACTTC. Its protein is CASSALAGGPYEQYF.

Written as DNA, the CDR3 is TGTGCCAGCAGAGGGGGGGAACGAAATCAGCCCCAGCATTTT. Residues: CASRGGERNQPQHF. This chain links TRBV27 with TRBJ1-5; a weak D match, TRBD1 (6 bases). Germline loops: CDR1 MNHEY, CDR2 SMNVEV (reference sequence). The CDR3 loop spans 14 amino acids. Deletions cut 6 bases from V and 4 bases from J, with 13 bases between.

V usage is TRBV7-2 and J usage is TRBJ2-5, with 11 bases fitting TRBD2. The CDR3 sequence is 14 residues long. Trimming at V came to 8 bases and at J to 4 bases, leaving 6 bases not matched to a gene. CDR1 is SGHTA and CDR2 is FQGNSA in the germline V gene. Here the CDR3 reads CASQPGTSGETQYF. CDR3 coding DNA: TGTGCCAGCCAACCCGGGACTAGCGGAGAGACCCAGTACTTC.

Note on this clone: Within the sample, other DNA sequences also encode this same CDR3. The chain links TRBV7-2 to TRBJ2-3; D is unclear. The germline V and J ends were trimmed by 2 bases and 4 bases, with 4 bases remaining between them. Germline CDR1 and CDR2: SGHTA and FQGNSA. This CDR3 is built from 12 residues. CDR3 protein: CASSLYSDTQYF. Written as DNA, the CDR3 is TGTGCCAGCAGCTTATACTCAGATACGCAGTATTTT.

V gene TRBV7-9 combines with J gene TRBJ1-1, with 7 bases identical to TRBD1. V gave up 7 bases and J gave up 0 bases; unmatched junction bases: 2. The CDR3 runs to 13 residues. In germline, CDR1 is SEHNR, CDR2 FQNEAQ (reference sequence). The CDR3 region is CASTGQVNTEAFF. In nucleotides, the CDR3 is TGTGCCAGCACCGGACAGGTGAACACTGAAGCTTTCTTT.

The rearrangement links TRBV9 to TRBJ1-5, with TRBD1 identical over 8 bases. The V gene end was trimmed by 4 bases and the J gene end by 2 bases; junction bases not matched to a gene: 2. Germline CDR1 is SGDLS and CDR2 is YYNGEE. The CDR3 loop spans 14 amino acids. CDR3: CASSSGGGNQPQHF. CDR3 sequence (DNA): TGTGCCAGCAGCTCAGGGGGCGGCAATCAGCCCCAGCATTTT.

This rearrangement joins TRBV14 to TRBJ2-3; D perhaps matches TRBD1 (7 bases). V was pared by 0 bases and J by 3 bases, with 16 bases between. This CDR3 has 17 residues. CDR1 is SGHDN and CDR2 is FVKESK in the germline V gene. The CDR3 DNA reads as TGTGCCAGCAGCCAAGACAGGACAGGAGGGAGGACAGATACGCAGTATTTT. Translated, it gives CASSQDRTGGRTDTQYF.

This clone was counted a few times. The DNA for the CDR3 is TGTGCCAGCTCACCGAGTTGGCACCCCTCCGGCGGCTCTAATGAGCAGTTCTTC. Protein sequence: CASSPSWHPSGGSNEQFF. J is TRBJ2-1 and V is TRBV18; D remains ambiguous. Germline CDR1 reads KGHSH; CDR2 reads LQKENI. This CDR3 region has 18 residues. Trimming left V 3 bases short and J 7 bases short, with 25 bases between. Together with reference TRBV18 and TRBJ2-1, the CDR3 gives the full variable domain: NAGVMQNPRHLVRRRGQEARLRCSPMKGHSHVYWYRQLPEEGLKFMVYLQKENIIDESGMPKERFSAEFPKEGPSILRIQQVVRGDSAAYFCASSPSWHPSGGSNEQFFGPGTRLTVL.

This clone was observed a few times. CDR3 DNA: TGTGCCAGCAGCCGGGACAGGGGGTCCAGGGAGCAGTACTTC. Residues: CASSRDRGSREQYF. The rearrangement joins TRBV5-4 to TRBJ2-7, with 11 bases aligning to TRBD1. The CDR3 is made up of 14 amino acids. The germline gives CDR1 SGHNT, CDR2 YYREEE (reference sequence). The junction had 7 bases not matched to a gene; V was cut back by 4 bases and J by 7 bases. Combining the CDR3 with reference TRBV5-4 and TRBJ2-7 gives the whole variable domain ETGVTQSPTHLIKTRGQQVTLRCSSQSGHNTVSWYQQALGQGPQFIFQYYREEENGRGNFPPRFSGLQFPNYSSELNVNALELDDSALYLCASSRDRGSREQYFGPGTRLTVT.